This is a list of T cell receptor beta chains from one sample in a study of blood T cell repertoires in COVID-19. Data came from immunoSEQ multiplex PCR; TCRdb stores just in-frame clones and leaves some out. Here the sample spans 300,000 to 400,000 clones, around 87% being singletons. Input material: peripheral blood. The receptors were gathered from a woman aged 45-65 years with COVID-19, enrolled during active disease. Each CDR3 is given with its conserved first and last residue. The D gene is left open where the match is weak. A row's size may be missing; if present it is once, few, many or a size class.

d_call: NA; j_call: TRBJ2-7; clone_size: NA; v_call: TRBV4-1; cdr3_aa: CASSPSQGADYEQYF; cdr3_nt: TGCGCCAGCAGCCCCTCCCAGGGCGCCGACTACGAGCAGTACTTC
d_call: NA; j_call: TRBJ2-2; clone_size: many; v_call: TRBV14; cdr3_aa: CASGPWGLGTGELFF; cdr3_nt: TGTGCCAGCGGCCCCTGGGGGCTCGGCACCGGGGAGCTGTTTTTT
d_call: TRBD2; j_call: TRBJ2-1; clone_size: NA; v_call: TRBV6-5; cdr3_aa: CASSYRTSDDNEQFF; cdr3_nt: TGTGCCAGCAGTTACAGGACTAGCGATGACAATGAGCAGTTCTTC
d_call: NA; j_call: TRBJ1-2; clone_size: few; v_call: TRBV7-9; cdr3_aa: CASSFSNYGYTF; cdr3_nt: TGTGCCAGCAGCTTCAGTAACTATGGCTACACCTTC
d_call: NA; j_call: TRBJ2-1; clone_size: NA; v_call: TRBV4-3; cdr3_aa: CASSQGGAEQFF; cdr3_nt: TGCGCCAGCAGCCAAGGTGGGGCTGAGCAGTTCTTC
d_call: TRBD2; j_call: TRBJ2-1; clone_size: once; v_call: TRBV7-2; cdr3_aa: CASSLGTSGRAGYEQFF; cdr3_nt: TGTGCCAGCAGCTTAGGGACTAGCGGGAGGGCCGGGTATGAGCAGTTCTTC
d_call: NA; j_call: TRBJ1-1; clone_size: NA; v_call: TRBV7-2; cdr3_aa: CASSLVPGNTEAFF; cdr3_nt: TGTGCCAGCAGCTTAGTGCCGGGGAACACTGAAGCTTTCTTT
d_call: TRBD1; j_call: TRBJ2-5; clone_size: NA; v_call: TRBV5-1; cdr3_aa: CASSSKRTGGQETQYF; cdr3_nt: TGCGCCAGCAGCTCAAAACGGACAGGGGGTCAAGAGACCCAGTACTTC
d_call: NA; j_call: TRBJ1-5; clone_size: once; v_call: TRBV19; cdr3_aa: CASTWGSYSNQPQHF; cdr3_nt: TGTGCCAGTACCTGGGGCAGTTATAGCAATCAGCCCCAGCATTTT
d_call: NA; j_call: TRBJ1-5; clone_size: NA; v_call: TRBV7-9; cdr3_aa: CASSSTDFDQPQHF; cdr3_nt: TGTGCCAGCAGCTCTACAGATTTTGATCAGCCCCAGCATTTT
d_call: NA; j_call: TRBJ2-7; clone_size: NA; v_call: TRBV6-5; cdr3_aa: CASTLRAGAPYEQYF; cdr3_nt: TGTGCCAGCACCCTCCGGGCGGGGGCCCCCTACGAGCAGTACTTC
d_call: NA; j_call: TRBJ2-7; clone_size: NA; v_call: TRBV3-1/TRBV3-2; cdr3_aa: CASSPLTGSSYEQYF; cdr3_nt: TGTGCCAGCAGCCCACTCACAGGGTCTTCCTACGAGCAGTACTTC
d_call: TRBD1; j_call: TRBJ1-4; clone_size: NA; v_call: TRBV5-1; cdr3_aa: CASSSTGVEKLFF; cdr3_nt: TGCGCCAGCAGCTCTACAGGGGTTGAAAAACTGTTTTTT
d_call: TRBD1; j_call: TRBJ1-2; clone_size: NA; v_call: TRBV6-1; cdr3_aa: CASSDPGQGNYGYTF; cdr3_nt: TGTGCCAGCAGTGATCCGGGACAGGGGAACTATGGCTACACCTTC
d_call: TRBD1; j_call: TRBJ2-1; clone_size: NA; v_call: TRBV12-5; cdr3_aa: CASGLSTGGEQFF; cdr3_nt: TGTGCTAGTGGTTTGTCCACAGGGGGAGAGCAGTTCTTC
d_call: NA; j_call: TRBJ2-7; clone_size: NA; v_call: TRBV19; cdr3_aa: CASSIQGRYEQYF; cdr3_nt: TGTGCCAGTAGTATACAGGGGCGCTACGAGCAGTACTTC
d_call: NA; j_call: TRBJ1-4; clone_size: NA; v_call: TRBV10-3; cdr3_aa: CATNGGQNEKLFF; cdr3_nt: TGTGCCACAAATGGGGGCCAGAATGAAAAACTGTTTTTT
d_call: TRBD1; j_call: TRBJ2-6; clone_size: NA; v_call: TRBV19; cdr3_aa: CASSAGTGSSGANVLTF; cdr3_nt: TGTGCCAGTAGTGCCGGGACAGGGAGCTCTGGGGCCAACGTCCTGACTTTC
d_call: NA; j_call: TRBJ1-1; clone_size: NA; v_call: TRBV4-3; cdr3_aa: CASSLHLRGTEAFF; cdr3_nt: TGCGCCAGCAGCCTACACCTGCGAGGCACTGAAGCTTTCTTT
d_call: TRBD2; j_call: TRBJ2-2; clone_size: NA; v_call: TRBV2; cdr3_aa: CASSRLGAGVKTGELFF; cdr3_nt: TGTGCCAGCAGTCGCCTCGGTGCGGGAGTAAAGACCGGGGAGCTGTTTTTT
d_call: TRBD2; j_call: TRBJ2-7; clone_size: NA; v_call: TRBV11-3; cdr3_aa: CASSPSGIGGSVYEQYF; cdr3_nt: TGTGCCAGCAGCCCTTCAGGTATAGGCGGGAGTGTCTACGAGCAGTACTTC
d_call: TRBD1; j_call: TRBJ1-1; clone_size: NA; v_call: TRBV29-1; cdr3_aa: CSVYRDRGQDTEAFF; cdr3_nt: TGCAGCGTTTACCGGGACAGGGGGCAGGACACTGAAGCTTTCTTT
d_call: NA; j_call: TRBJ2-3; clone_size: NA; v_call: TRBV7-2; cdr3_aa: CASSHGHLNTDTQYF; cdr3_nt: TGTGCCAGCAGCCATGGACACCTTAATACGGATACGCAGTATTTT
d_call: TRBD2; j_call: TRBJ2-1; clone_size: NA; v_call: TRBV27; cdr3_aa: CASSPRTSGSLHNEQFF; cdr3_nt: TGTGCCAGCAGTCCCCGGACTAGCGGGAGTCTACACAATGAGCAGTTCTTC
d_call: NA; j_call: TRBJ1-6; clone_size: NA; v_call: TRBV6-5; cdr3_aa: CASSYRAEGGSPLHF; cdr3_nt: TGTGCCAGCAGCTACCGGGCCGAGGGAGGTTCACCCCTCCACTTT
d_call: TRBD2; j_call: TRBJ2-5; clone_size: NA; v_call: TRBV9; cdr3_aa: CASSVDSGRGETQYF; cdr3_nt: TGTGCCAGCAGCGTAGATAGCGGGAGGGGGGAGACCCAGTACTTC
d_call: TRBD1; j_call: TRBJ1-3; clone_size: NA; v_call: TRBV18; cdr3_aa: CASSPRTGDTAGNTIYF; cdr3_nt: TGTGCCAGCTCACCACGTACAGGGGACACAGCTGGAAACACCATATATTTT
d_call: NA; j_call: TRBJ2-1; clone_size: NA; v_call: TRBV19; cdr3_aa: CASTLLGGPRNEQFF; cdr3_nt: TGTGCCAGTACCCTATTGGGGGGACCCCGGAATGAGCAGTTCTTC
d_call: NA; j_call: TRBJ1-3; clone_size: NA; v_call: TRBV30; cdr3_aa: CAWSVRKGAGNTIYF; cdr3_nt: TGTGCCTGGAGTGTACGTAAGGGGGCTGGAAACACCATATATTTT
d_call: NA; j_call: TRBJ1-5; clone_size: NA; v_call: TRBV3-1/TRBV3-2; cdr3_aa: CASSPRHRQGNQPQHF; cdr3_nt: TGTGCCAGCAGTCCTCGACACAGGCAAGGCAATCAGCCCCAGCATTTT
d_call: TRBD1; j_call: TRBJ2-1; clone_size: NA; v_call: TRBV7-9; cdr3_aa: CASSRGQGANNEQFF; cdr3_nt: TGTGCCAGCAGCCGGGGACAGGGGGCTAACAATGAGCAGTTCTTC
d_call: TRBD2; j_call: TRBJ2-1; clone_size: NA; v_call: TRBV27; cdr3_aa: CASSSRGGISYNEQFF; cdr3_nt: TGTGCCAGCAGTTCCCGGGGGGGGATCTCCTACAATGAGCAGTTCTTC
d_call: NA; j_call: TRBJ2-5; clone_size: NA; v_call: TRBV11-2; cdr3_aa: CASSRPSDTQETQYF; cdr3_nt: TGTGCCAGCAGCCGTCCTAGCGACACCCAAGAGACCCAGTACTTC
d_call: NA; j_call: TRBJ1-2; clone_size: few; v_call: TRBV20-1; cdr3_aa: CSARGLYGYTF; cdr3_nt: TGCAGTGCTAGGGGACTCTATGGCTACACCTTC
d_call: NA; j_call: TRBJ2-7; clone_size: NA; v_call: TRBV6-4; cdr3_aa: CASSDSYNSGPSSYEQYF; cdr3_nt: TGTGCCAGCAGTGACTCGTATAACAGCGGGCCCAGCTCCTACGAGCAGTACTTC
d_call: TRBD1; j_call: TRBJ2-1; clone_size: NA; v_call: TRBV5-1; cdr3_aa: CASSLRDRGLHNEQFF; cdr3_nt: TGCGCCAGCAGCTTGAGGGACAGGGGGCTTCATAATGAGCAGTTCTTC
d_call: NA; j_call: TRBJ1-2; clone_size: NA; v_call: TRBV27; cdr3_aa: CASRVGRQSNYGYTF; cdr3_nt: TGTGCCAGCAGGGTAGGAAGACAATCGAACTATGGCTACACCTTC
d_call: TRBD1; j_call: TRBJ2-6; clone_size: NA; v_call: TRBV4-2; cdr3_aa: CASSQDRQGMGTGANVLTF; cdr3_nt: TGTGCCAGCAGCCAAGATCGACAGGGAATGGGTACTGGGGCCAACGTCCTGACTTTC
d_call: TRBD2; j_call: TRBJ2-1; clone_size: NA; v_call: TRBV6-5; cdr3_aa: CASSFAGTSGLLFF; cdr3_nt: TGTGCCAGCAGTTTCGCCGGGACTAGCGGGCTCCTGTTCTTC
d_call: TRBD1; j_call: TRBJ1-3; clone_size: NA; v_call: TRBV5-1; cdr3_aa: CASSTAGTGIGNTIYF; cdr3_nt: TGCGCCAGCAGCACGGCCGGGACAGGGATAGGGAACACCATATATTTT
d_call: NA; j_call: TRBJ1-2; clone_size: NA; v_call: TRBV19; cdr3_aa: CASSILPPERAQHGYTF; cdr3_nt: TGTGCCAGTAGTATTCTGCCCCCTGAGAGGGCTCAACATGGCTACACCTTC
d_call: TRBD2; j_call: TRBJ2-2; clone_size: once; v_call: TRBV7-9; cdr3_aa: CASSRRTSGRTTNTGELFF; cdr3_nt: TGTGCCAGCAGCCGTCGGACTAGCGGGAGGACCACGAACACCGGGGAGCTGTTTTTT
d_call: NA; j_call: TRBJ2-2; clone_size: once; v_call: TRBV12-3/TRBV12-4; cdr3_aa: CASSPANTGELFF; cdr3_nt: TGTGCCAGCAGCCCCGCGAACACCGGGGAGCTGTTTTTT
d_call: NA; j_call: TRBJ1-5; clone_size: once; v_call: TRBV28; cdr3_aa: CASSQPRGEGNQPQHF; cdr3_nt: TGTGCCAGCAGTCAACCAAGAGGGGAGGGCAATCAGCCCCAGCATTTT
d_call: NA; j_call: TRBJ2-1; clone_size: NA; v_call: TRBV25-1; cdr3_aa: CASSSRARYEQFF; cdr3_nt: TGTGCCAGCAGTAGCAGGGCCAGGTATGAGCAGTTCTTC
d_call: TRBD1; j_call: TRBJ1-1; clone_size: NA; v_call: TRBV2; cdr3_aa: CASSEYGTGGAEAFF; cdr3_nt: TGTGCCAGCAGTGAATATGGGACAGGGGGGGCAGAAGCTTTCTTT
d_call: NA; j_call: TRBJ1-2; clone_size: NA; v_call: TRBV7-2; cdr3_aa: CAKNRVGPAYYGYTF; cdr3_nt: TGTGCCAAGAACAGGGTAGGGCCGGCATACTATGGCTACACCTTC
d_call: NA; j_call: TRBJ2-7; clone_size: NA; v_call: TRBV19; cdr3_aa: CASSGAGPAYEQYF; cdr3_nt: TGTGCCAGTAGTGGGGCGGGACCCGCCTACGAGCAGTACTTC
d_call: TRBD1; j_call: TRBJ1-5; clone_size: few; v_call: TRBV18; cdr3_aa: CASSPTDREANQPQHF; cdr3_nt: TGTGCCAGCTCACCAACCGACAGGGAGGCTAATCAGCCCCAGCATTTT
d_call: TRBD1; j_call: TRBJ2-3; clone_size: NA; v_call: TRBV4-1; cdr3_aa: CASSQTTGDTQYF; cdr3_nt: TGCGCCAGCAGCCAAACGACAGGGGATACGCAGTATTTT
d_call: TRBD1; j_call: TRBJ1-2; clone_size: NA; v_call: TRBV7-2; cdr3_aa: CASSPDTGQGIYGYTF; cdr3_nt: TGTGCCAGCAGCCCAGACACGGGACAGGGGATCTATGGCTACACCTTC
d_call: NA; j_call: TRBJ1-1; clone_size: NA; v_call: TRBV15; cdr3_aa: CATSDTRGWDTEAFF; cdr3_nt: TGTGCCACCAGCGACACTAGGGGGTGGGACACTGAAGCTTTCTTT
d_call: TRBD1; j_call: TRBJ2-7; clone_size: NA; v_call: TRBV30; cdr3_aa: CAWKQTGRYEQYF; cdr3_nt: TGTGCCTGGAAACAGACAGGGCGGTACGAGCAGTACTTC
d_call: NA; j_call: TRBJ2-5; clone_size: once; v_call: TRBV19; cdr3_aa: CASSMAGGKETQYF; cdr3_nt: TGTGCCAGTAGTATGGCAGGGGGGAAAGAGACCCAGTACTTC
d_call: NA; j_call: TRBJ1-5; clone_size: NA; v_call: TRBV12-5; cdr3_aa: CASGLGGGGSNQPQHF; cdr3_nt: TGTGCTAGTGGTTTGGGGGGCGGCGGAAGCAATCAGCCCCAGCATTTT